In this sample, the clone carrying this T cell receptor beta chain turned up a few times. The authors prepared the TCRbeta library with unique molecular identifiers. MiXCR was run by TCRdb on the PCR reads, yielding one entry per CDR3 protein. The table lists roughly 500,000 distinct CDR3 sequences, approximately 32% of them singletons, with more than 2% in the top ten. This CDR3 is built from 15 residues. With V trimmed by 7 bases and J by 3 bases, 9 bases remained unmatched. The V gene's germline CDR1 is LNHNV and CDR2 YYDKDF (reference sequence). This entry comes from a study of T-cell reconstitution after alpha-beta-depleted transplantation in children.

The chain recombines TRBV15 with TRBJ1-5, with 7 nucleotides matching TRBD1. This sequence was found in a human donor who donated a stem cell graft to a child with aplastic anemia. The input for sequencing was PBMCs from the stem cell graft donor, taken from the stem cell graft. CDR3 bases: TGTGCCACCACTCCGACAGGGTTGGTCAATCAGCCCCAGCATTTT. Its protein is CATTPTGLVNQPQHF.